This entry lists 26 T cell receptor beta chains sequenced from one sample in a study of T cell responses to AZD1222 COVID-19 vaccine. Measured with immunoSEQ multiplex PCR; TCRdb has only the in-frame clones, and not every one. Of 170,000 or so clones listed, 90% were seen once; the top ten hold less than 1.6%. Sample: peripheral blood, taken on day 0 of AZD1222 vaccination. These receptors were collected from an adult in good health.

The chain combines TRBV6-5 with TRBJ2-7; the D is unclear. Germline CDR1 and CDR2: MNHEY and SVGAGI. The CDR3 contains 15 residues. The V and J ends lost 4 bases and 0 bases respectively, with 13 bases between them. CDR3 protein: CASSSDYSNSYEQYF. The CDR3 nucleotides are TGTGCCAGCAGTTCCGATTACTCGAACTCCTACGAGCAGTACTTC.

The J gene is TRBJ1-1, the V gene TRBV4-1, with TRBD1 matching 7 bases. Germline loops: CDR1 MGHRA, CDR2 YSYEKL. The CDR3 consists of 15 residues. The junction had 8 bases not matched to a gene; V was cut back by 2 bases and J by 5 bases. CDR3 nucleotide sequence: TGCGCCAGCAGCCAAACTCTACAGGGGAGGACTGAAGCTTTCTTT. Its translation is CASSQTLQGRTEAFF.

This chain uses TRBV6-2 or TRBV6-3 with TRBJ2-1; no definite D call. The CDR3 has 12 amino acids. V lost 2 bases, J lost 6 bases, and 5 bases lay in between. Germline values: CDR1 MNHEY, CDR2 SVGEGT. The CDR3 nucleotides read TGTGCCAGCAGTTACCCTACCAATGAGCAGTTCTTC. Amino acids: CASSYPTNEQFF.

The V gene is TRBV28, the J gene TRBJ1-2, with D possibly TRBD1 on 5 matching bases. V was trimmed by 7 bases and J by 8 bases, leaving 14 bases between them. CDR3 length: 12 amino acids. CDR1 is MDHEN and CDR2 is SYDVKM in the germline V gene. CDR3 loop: CASTPAGDGYTF. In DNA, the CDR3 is TGTGCCAGCACCCCCGCGGGGGACGGCTACACCTTC.

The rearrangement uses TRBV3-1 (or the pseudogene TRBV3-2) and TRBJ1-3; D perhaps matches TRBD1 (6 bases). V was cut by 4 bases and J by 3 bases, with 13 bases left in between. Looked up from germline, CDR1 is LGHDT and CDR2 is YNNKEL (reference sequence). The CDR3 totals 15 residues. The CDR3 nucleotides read TGTGCCAGCAGCCTCCGGGGGGGCTTTGGAAACACCATATATTTT. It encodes CASSLRGGFGNTIYF.

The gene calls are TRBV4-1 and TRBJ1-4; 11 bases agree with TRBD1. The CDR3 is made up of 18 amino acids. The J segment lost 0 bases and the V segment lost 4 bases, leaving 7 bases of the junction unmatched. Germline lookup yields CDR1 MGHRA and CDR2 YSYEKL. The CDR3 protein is CASSRGQGAGATNEKLFF. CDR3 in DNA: TGCGCCAGCAGCCGCGGACAGGGGGCGGGTGCAACTAATGAAAAACTGTTTTTT.

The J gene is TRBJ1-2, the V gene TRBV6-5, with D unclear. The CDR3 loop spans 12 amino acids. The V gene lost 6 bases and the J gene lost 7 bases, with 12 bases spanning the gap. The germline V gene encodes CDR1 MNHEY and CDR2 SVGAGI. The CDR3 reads CASRQLAVGYTF. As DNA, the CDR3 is TGTGCCAGCAGACAGCTGGCTGTTGGCTACACCTTC.

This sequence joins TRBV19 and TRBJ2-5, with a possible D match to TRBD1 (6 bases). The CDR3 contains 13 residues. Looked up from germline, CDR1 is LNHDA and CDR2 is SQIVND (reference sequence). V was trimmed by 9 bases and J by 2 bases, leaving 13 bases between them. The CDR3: CASQGHPQETQYF. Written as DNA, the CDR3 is TGTGCCAGCCAGGGGCATCCTCAAGAGACCCAGTACTTC.

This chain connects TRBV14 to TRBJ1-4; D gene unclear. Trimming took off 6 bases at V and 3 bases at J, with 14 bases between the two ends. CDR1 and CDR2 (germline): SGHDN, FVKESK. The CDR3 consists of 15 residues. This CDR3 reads CASRRGPSPNEKLFF. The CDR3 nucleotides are TGTGCCAGCAGACGTGGGCCGAGCCCTAATGAAAAACTGTTTTTT. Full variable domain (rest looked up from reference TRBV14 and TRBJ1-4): EAGVTQFPSHSVIEKGQTVTLRCDPISGHDNLYWYRRVMGKEIKFLLHFVKESKQDESGMPNNRFLAERTGGTYSTLKVQPAELEDSGVYFCASRRGPSPNEKLFFGSGTQLSVL.

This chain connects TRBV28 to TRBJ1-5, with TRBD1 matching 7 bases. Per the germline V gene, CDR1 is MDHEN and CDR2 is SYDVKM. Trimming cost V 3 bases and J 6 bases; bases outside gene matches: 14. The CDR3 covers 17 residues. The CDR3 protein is CASSFPVFIRGGQPQHF. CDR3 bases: TGTGCCAGCAGTTTCCCCGTTTTCATCAGGGGGGGTCAGCCCCAGCATTTT.

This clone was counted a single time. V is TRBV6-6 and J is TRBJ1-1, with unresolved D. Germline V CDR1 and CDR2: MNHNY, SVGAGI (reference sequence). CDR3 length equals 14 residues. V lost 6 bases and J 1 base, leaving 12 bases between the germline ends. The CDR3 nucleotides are TGTGCCAGCAGCTCAGCAACACAGAACACTGAAGCTTTCTTT. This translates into CASSSATQNTEAFF.

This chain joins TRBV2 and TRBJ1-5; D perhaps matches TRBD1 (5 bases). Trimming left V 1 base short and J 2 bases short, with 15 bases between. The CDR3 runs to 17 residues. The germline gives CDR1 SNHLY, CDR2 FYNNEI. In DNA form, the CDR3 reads TGTGCCAGCAGTGAAGAGGGGTCAGGATCCGGCAATCAGCCCCAGCATTTT. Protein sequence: CASSEEGSGSGNQPQHF.

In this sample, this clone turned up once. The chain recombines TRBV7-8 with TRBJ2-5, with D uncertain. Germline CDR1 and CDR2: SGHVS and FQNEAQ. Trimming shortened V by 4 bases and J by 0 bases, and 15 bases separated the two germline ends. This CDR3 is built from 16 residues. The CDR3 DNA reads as TGTGCCAGCAGCTCCGACTTGTACCCGTACCAAGAGACCCAGTACTTC. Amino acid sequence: CASSSDLYPYQETQYF.

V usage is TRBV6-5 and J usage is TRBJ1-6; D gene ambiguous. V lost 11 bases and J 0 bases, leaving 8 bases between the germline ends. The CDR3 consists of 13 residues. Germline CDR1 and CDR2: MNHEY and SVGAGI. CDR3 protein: CAAGSSYNSPLHF. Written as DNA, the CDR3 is TGTGCCGCTGGGAGCTCCTATAATTCACCCCTCCACTTT.

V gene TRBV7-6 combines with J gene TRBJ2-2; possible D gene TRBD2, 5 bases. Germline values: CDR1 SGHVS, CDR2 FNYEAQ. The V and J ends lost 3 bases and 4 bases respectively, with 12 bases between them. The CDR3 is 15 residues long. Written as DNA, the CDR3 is TGTGCCAGCAGCTTGAATCCGGGGAGCACCGGGGAGCTGTTTTTT. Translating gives CASSLNPGSTGELFF.

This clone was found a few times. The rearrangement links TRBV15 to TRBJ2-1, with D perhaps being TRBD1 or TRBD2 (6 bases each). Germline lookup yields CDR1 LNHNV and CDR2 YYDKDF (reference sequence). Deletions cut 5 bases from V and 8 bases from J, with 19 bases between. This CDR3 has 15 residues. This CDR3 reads CATSVSLLGGDEQFF. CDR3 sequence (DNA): TGTGCCACCAGCGTCTCTTTATTGGGGGGCGATGAGCAGTTCTTC.

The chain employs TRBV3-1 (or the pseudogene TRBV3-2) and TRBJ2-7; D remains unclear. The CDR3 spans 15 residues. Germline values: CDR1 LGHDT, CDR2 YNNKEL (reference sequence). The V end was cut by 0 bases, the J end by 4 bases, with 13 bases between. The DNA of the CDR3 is TGTGCCAGCAGCCAAGATACCGGGTTGGCATACGAGCAGTACTTC. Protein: CASSQDTGLAYEQYF.

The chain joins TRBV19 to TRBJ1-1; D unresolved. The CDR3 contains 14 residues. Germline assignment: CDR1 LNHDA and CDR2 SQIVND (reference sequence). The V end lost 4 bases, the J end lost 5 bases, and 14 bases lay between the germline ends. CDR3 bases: TGTGCCAGTAGTACAGCCCTCGTAAGAACTGAAGCTTTCTTT. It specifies CASSTALVRTEAFF.

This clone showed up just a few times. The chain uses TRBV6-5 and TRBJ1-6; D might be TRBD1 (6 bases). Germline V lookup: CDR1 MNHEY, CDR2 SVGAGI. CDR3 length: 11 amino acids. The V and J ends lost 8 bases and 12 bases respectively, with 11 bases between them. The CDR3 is CASSKGGPLHF. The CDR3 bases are TGTGCCAGCTCAAAGGGGGGACCCCTCCACTTT.

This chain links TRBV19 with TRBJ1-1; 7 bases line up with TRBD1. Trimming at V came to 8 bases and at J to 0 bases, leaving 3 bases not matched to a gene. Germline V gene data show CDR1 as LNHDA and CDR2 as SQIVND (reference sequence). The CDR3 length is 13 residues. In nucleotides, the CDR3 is TGTGCCAGTTTGGACAGGATGAACACTGAAGCTTTCTTT. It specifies CASLDRMNTEAFF.

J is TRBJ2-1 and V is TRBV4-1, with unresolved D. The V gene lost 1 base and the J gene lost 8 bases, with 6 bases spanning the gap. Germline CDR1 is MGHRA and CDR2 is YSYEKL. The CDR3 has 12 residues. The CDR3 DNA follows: TGCGCCAGCAGCCAAGTGGTCCATGAGCAGTTCTTC. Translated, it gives CASSQVVHEQFF.

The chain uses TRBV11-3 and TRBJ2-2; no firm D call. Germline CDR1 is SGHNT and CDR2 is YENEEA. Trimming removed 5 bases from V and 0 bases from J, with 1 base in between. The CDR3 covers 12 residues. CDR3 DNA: TGTGCCAGCAGCCCGAACACCGGGGAGCTGTTTTTT. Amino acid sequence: CASSPNTGELFF.

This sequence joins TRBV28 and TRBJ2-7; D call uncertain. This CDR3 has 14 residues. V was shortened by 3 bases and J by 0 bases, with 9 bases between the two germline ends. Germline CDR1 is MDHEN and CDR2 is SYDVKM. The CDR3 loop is CASSFLGNSYEQYF. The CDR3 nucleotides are TGTGCCAGCAGTTTTTTAGGCAACTCCTACGAGCAGTACTTC.

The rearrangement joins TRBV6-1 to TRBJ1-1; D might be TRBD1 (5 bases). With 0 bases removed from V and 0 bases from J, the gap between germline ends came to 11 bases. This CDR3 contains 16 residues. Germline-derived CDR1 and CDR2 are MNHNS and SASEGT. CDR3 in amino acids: CASSEAGNRMNTEAFF. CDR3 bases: TGTGCCAGCAGTGAAGCCGGAAACAGGATGAACACTGAAGCTTTCTTT.

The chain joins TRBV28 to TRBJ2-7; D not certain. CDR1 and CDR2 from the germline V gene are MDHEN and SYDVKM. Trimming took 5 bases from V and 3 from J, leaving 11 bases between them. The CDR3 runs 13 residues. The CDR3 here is CASSPSSNYEQYF. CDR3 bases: TGTGCCAGCAGTCCCAGCTCTAACTACGAGCAGTACTTC. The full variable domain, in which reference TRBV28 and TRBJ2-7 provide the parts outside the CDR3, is DVKVTQSSRYLVKRTGEKVFLECVQDMDHENMFWYRQDPGLGLRLIYFSYDVKMKEKGDIPEGYSVSREKKERFSLILESASTNQTSMYLCASSPSSNYEQYFGPGTRLTVT.

The CDR3 sequence is CASSLADRAAETQYF. The DNA of the CDR3 is TGCGCCAGCAGCTTGGCGGACAGGGCGGCGGAGACCCAGTACTTC. The chain combines TRBV5-1 with TRBJ2-5, with 8 bases fitting TRBD1. The CDR3 covers 15 residues. Losses at the gene ends were 0 bases for V and 5 bases for J; bases not matched to a gene: 6. CDR1 and CDR2 (germline): SGHRS, YFSETQ.